This TCR beta chain was recorded in a study of blood T cell repertoires in COVID-19. Study as a whole: COVID-19 samples from acute and convalescent phases originated in the United States, Italy and Spain.

The assay was immunoSEQ multiplex PCR, and TCRdb's table has in-frame clones only and misses some. The sample shows some 50,000 clones, approximately 90% of them seen only once. V was pared by 1 base and J by 1 base, with 9 bases between. CDR3 length: 15 amino acids. In germline, CDR1 is SGHTA, CDR2 FQGTGA. The receptor comes from a man between 35 and 55 years old with active COVID-19. Sequencing was performed on peripheral blood. The chain employs TRBV7-3 and TRBJ2-3; D might be TRBD1 (5 bases). As DNA, the CDR3 is TGTGCCAGCAGCTTAAGCGTAGGGGGCACAGATACGCAGTATTTT. Amino acid sequence: CASSLSVGGTDTQYF.